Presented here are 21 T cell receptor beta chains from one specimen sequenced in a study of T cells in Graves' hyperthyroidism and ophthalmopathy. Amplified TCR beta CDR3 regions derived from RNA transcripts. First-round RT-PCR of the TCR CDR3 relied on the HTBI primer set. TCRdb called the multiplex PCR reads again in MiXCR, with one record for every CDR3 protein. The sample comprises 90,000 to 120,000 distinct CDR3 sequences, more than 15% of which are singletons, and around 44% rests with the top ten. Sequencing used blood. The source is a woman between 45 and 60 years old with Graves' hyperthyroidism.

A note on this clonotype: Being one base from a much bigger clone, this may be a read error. This CDR3 is CASSADRDSENTIYF. The DNA for the CDR3 is TGTGCCAGCAGCGCGGACAGGGACTCTGAAAACACCATATATTTT. This chain links TRBV11-2 with TRBJ1-3; 8 positions agree with TRBD1. There are 15 residues in the CDR3. CDR1 is SGHAT, CDR2 FQNNGV, per germline.

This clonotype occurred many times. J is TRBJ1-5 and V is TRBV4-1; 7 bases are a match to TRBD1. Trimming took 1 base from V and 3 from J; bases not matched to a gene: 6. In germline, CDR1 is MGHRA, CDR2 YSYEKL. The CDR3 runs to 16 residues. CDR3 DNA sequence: TGCGCCAGCAGCCAAGGTCCAGGGGGGAACAATCAGCCCCAGCATTTT. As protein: CASSQGPGGNNQPQHF.

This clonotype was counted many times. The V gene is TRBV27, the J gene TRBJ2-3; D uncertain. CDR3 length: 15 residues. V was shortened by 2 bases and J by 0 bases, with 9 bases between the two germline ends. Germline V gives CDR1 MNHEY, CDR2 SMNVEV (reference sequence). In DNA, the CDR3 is TGTGCCAGCAGTTTAGGGCCGAGCAGCACAGATACGCAGTATTTT. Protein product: CASSLGPSSTDTQYF.

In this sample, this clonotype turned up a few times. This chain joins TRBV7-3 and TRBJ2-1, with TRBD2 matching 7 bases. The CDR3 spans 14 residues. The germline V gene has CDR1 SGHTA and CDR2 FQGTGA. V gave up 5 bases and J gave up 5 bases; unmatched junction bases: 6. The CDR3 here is CASSPSGPNNEQFF. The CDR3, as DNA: TGTGCCAGCAGCCCTAGCGGCCCCAACAATGAGCAGTTCTTC. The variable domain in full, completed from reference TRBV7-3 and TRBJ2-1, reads GAGVSQTPSNKVTEKGKYVELRCDPISGHTALYWYRQSLGQGPEFLIYFQGTGAADDSGLPNDRFFAVRPEGSVSTLKIQRTERGDSAVYLCASSPSGPNNEQFFGPGTRLTVL.

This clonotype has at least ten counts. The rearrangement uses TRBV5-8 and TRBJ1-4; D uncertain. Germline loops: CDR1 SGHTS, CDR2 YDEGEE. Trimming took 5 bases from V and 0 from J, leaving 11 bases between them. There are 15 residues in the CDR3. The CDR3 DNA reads TGTGCCAGCAGAGGACTCGGGGCAACTAATGAAAAACTGTTTTTT. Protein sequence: CASRGLGATNEKLFF.

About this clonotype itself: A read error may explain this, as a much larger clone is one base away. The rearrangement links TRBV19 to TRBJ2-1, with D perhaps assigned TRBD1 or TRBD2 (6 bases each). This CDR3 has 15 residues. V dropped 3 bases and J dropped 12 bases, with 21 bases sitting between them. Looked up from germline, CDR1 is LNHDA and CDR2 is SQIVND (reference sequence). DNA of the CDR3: TGTGCCAGTAGTATGGAAGGGGGAGGCTACTGGGGGCAGTTCTTC. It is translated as CASSMEGGGYWGQFF. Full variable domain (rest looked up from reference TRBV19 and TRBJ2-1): DGGITQSPKYLFRKEGQNVTLSCEQNLNHDAMYWYRQDPGQGLRLIYYSQIVNDFQKGDIAEGYSVSREKKESFPLTVTSAQKNPTAFYLCASSMEGGGYWGQFFGPGTRLTVL.

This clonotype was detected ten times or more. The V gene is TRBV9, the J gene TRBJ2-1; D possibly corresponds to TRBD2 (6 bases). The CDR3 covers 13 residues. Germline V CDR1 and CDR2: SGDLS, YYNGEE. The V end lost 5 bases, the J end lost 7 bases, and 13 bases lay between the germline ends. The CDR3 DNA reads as TGTGCCAGCAGTACGGGAGTAATGAATGAGCAGTTCTTC. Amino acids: CASSTGVMNEQFF.

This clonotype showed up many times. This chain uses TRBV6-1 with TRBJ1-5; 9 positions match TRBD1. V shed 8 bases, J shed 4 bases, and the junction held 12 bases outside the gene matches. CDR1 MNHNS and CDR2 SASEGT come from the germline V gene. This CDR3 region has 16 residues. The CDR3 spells CASLGVNRGRNQPQHF. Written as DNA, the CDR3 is TGTGCCAGCTTAGGAGTTAACAGGGGGCGTAATCAGCCCCAGCATTTT.

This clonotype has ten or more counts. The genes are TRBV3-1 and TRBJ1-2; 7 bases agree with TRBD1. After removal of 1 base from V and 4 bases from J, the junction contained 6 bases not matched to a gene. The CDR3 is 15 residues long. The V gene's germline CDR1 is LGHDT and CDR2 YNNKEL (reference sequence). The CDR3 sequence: CASSQGKGASYGYTF. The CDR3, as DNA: TGTGCCAGCAGCCAAGGAAAGGGGGCAAGCTATGGCTACACCTTC.

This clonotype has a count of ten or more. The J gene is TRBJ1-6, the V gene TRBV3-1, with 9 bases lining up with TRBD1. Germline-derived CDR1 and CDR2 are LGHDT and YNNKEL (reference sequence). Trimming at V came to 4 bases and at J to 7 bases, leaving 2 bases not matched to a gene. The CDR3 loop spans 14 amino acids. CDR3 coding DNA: TGTGCCAGCAGCCGGGACAGGGCGAATTCACCCCTCCACTTT. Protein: CASSRDRANSPLHF.

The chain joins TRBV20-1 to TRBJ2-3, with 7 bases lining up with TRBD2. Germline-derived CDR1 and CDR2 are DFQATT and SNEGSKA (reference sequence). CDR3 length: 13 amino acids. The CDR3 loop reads CSAQGGRTDTQYF. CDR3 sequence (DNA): TGCAGCGCCCAAGGCGGGAGAACAGATACGCAGTATTTT.

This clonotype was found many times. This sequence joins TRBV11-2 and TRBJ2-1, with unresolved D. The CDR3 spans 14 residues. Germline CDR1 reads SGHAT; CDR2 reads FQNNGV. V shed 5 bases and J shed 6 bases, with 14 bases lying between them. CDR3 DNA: TGTGCCAGCAGCCCCGCGAGCCCCTCCAATGAGCAGTTCTTC. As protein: CASSPASPSNEQFF.

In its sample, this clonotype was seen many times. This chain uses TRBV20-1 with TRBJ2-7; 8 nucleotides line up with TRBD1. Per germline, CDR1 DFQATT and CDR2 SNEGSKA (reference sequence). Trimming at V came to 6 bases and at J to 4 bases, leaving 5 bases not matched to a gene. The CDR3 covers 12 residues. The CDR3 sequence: CSARTGIYEQYF. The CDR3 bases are TGCAGTGCCAGGACAGGGATATACGAGCAGTACTTC.

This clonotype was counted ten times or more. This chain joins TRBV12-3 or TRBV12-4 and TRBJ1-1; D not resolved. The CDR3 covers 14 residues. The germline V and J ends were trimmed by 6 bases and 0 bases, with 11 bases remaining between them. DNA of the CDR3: TGTGCCAGCAGAACAGAAACGATGAACACTGAAGCTTTCTTT. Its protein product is CASRTETMNTEAFF.

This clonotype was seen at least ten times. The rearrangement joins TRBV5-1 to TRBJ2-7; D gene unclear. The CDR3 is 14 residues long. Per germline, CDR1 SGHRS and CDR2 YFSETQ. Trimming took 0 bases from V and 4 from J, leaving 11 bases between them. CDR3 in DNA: TGCGCCAGCAGCTTGGCGGACGGACGGTACGAGCAGTACTTC. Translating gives CASSLADGRYEQYF.

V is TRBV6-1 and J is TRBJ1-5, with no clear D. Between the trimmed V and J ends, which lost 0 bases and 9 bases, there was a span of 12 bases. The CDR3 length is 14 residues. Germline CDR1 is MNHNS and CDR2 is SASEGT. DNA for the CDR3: TGTGCCAGCAGTGAAGCGCAACAGCTAGGGCCCCAGCATTTT. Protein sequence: CASSEAQQLGPQHF.

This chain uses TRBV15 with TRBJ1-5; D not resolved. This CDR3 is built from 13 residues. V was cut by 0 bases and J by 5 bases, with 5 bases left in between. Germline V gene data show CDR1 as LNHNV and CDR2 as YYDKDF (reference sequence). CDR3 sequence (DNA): TGTGCCACCAGCAGAGACGGGGATCAGCCCCAGCATTTT. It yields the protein CATSRDGDQPQHF.

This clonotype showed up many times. CDR3 sequence reads: CASSQAGQGNDQPQHF. The CDR3 DNA reads as TGCGCCAGCAGCCAAGCTGGACAGGGAAACGATCAGCCCCAGCATTTT. The chain combines TRBV4-1 with TRBJ1-5, with TRBD1 identical over 8 bases. The CDR3 has 16 residues. The germline CDR1 and CDR2 sequences are MGHRA and YSYEKL. J lost 5 bases, V lost 1 base, and 7 bases had no gene match.

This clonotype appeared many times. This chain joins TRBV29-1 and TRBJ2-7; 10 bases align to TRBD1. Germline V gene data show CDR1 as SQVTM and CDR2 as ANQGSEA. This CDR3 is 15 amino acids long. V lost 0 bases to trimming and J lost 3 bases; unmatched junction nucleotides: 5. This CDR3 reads CSVEENGQGVYEQYF. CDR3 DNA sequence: TGCAGCGTTGAAGAGAACGGACAGGGGGTCTACGAGCAGTACTTC.

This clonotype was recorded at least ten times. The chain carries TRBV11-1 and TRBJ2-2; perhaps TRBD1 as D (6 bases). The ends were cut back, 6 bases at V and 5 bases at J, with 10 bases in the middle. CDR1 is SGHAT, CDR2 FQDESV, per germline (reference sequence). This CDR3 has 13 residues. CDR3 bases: TGTGCCAGCAGGAAGGGGGAGACCGGGGAGCTGTTTTTT. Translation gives CASRKGETGELFF.

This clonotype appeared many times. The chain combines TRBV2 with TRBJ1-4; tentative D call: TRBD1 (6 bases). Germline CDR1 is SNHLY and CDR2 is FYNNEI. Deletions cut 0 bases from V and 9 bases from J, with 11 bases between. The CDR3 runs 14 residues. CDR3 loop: CASSEAQGFQKLFF. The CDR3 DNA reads TGTGCCAGCAGTGAAGCCCAGGGGTTTCAAAAACTGTTTTTT.